A selection of T cell receptor beta chains follows, all from one sample in a study of blood T cells in healthy people across ages. One entry per CDR3 protein results from TCRdb running MiXCR on the 5' RACE reads. Of roughly 800,000 distinct CDR3 sequences listed, 58% were seen once; the top ten hold approximately 21%. Sample: blood. All receptors derive from a man aged 25 to 40 in good health. The CDR3 runs from the conserved cysteine through the conserved F or W. A D gene is named only where the DNA matches it firmly. Size tells how often a clone was seen (once, few, many) or the class of an expanded clone, and some rows leave it out.

clone_size j_call v_call d_call cdr3_aa cdr3_nt
NA TRBJ2-5 TRBV4-2 NA CASLRGGWRETQYF TGTGCCTCGCTCCGGGGCGGATGGAGGGAGACCCAGTACTTC
few TRBJ2-1 TRBV7-8 TRBD2 CASSRQSSVAGGSFSNEQFF TGTGCCAGCAGCCGCCAGTCGTCGGTAGCGGGAGGGTCGTTTAGCAATGAGCAGTTCTTC
few TRBJ2-7 TRBV29-1 NA CSVEGGQGDFYEQYF TGCAGCGTTGAAGGGGGCCAGGGGGACTTCTACGAGCAGTACTTC
few TRBJ1-2 TRBV7-2 TRBD1 CASSLRTTGLNYGYTF TGTGCCAGCAGCTTACGAACGACAGGGCTCAACTATGGCTACACCTTC
NA TRBJ2-7 TRBV7-3 NA CASSPGTVGSEQYF TGTGCCAGCAGCCCTGGGACAGTCGGGAGCGAGCAGTACTTC
few TRBJ2-1 TRBV20-1 TRBD1 CSAMTGLAYNEQFF TGCAGTGCCATGACAGGGTTAGCTTACAATGAGCAGTTCTTC
NA TRBJ2-5 TRBV6-1 NA CASSRTRYQETQYF TGTGCCAGCAGTCGGACTCGCTATCAAGAGACCCAGTACTTC
NA TRBJ1-2 TRBV29-1 NA CSVGAALNYGYTF TGCAGCGTTGGGGCAGCCCTTAACTATGGCTACACCTTC
NA TRBJ2-5 TRBV9 NA CASSVGTIKETQYF TGTGCCAGCAGCGTAGGGACTATAAAAGAGACCCAGTACTTC
NA TRBJ2-7 TRBV21-1 NA CASSMRPDRRYEQYF TGTGCCAGCAGCATGCGACCAGACCGCCGGTACGAGCAGTACTTC
NA TRBJ2-5 TRBV5-6 NA CASSYAGTEETQYF TGTGCCAGCAGCTACGCAGGGACGGAGGAGACCCAGTACTTC
NA TRBJ1-2 TRBV18 TRBD1 CASSPGTDGYTF TGTGCCAGCTCACCCGGGACAGATGGCTACACCTTC
NA TRBJ2-1 TRBV12-3/TRBV12-4 NA CASSLAGDARYNEQFF TGTGCCAGCAGTCTAGCAGGGGATGCCCGATACAATGAGCAGTTCTTC
NA TRBJ2-4 TRBV6-5 TRBD2 CASSYSSAGGYIQYF TGTGCCAGCAGTTACTCTTCAGCGGGGGGGTACATTCAGTACTTC
few TRBJ2-1 TRBV12-3/TRBV12-4 NA CASSLIPNEQFF TGTGCCAGCAGTTTAATTCCTAATGAGCAGTTCTTC
NA TRBJ2-7 TRBV6-2/TRBV6-3 NA CASSSYRQAYEQYF TGTGCCAGCAGTTCGTACCGACAGGCCTACGAGCAGTACTTC
few TRBJ2-7 TRBV11-2 NA CASSLVGAGRTGEQYF TGTGCCAGCAGCTTAGTAGGGGCAGGGAGGACGGGCGAGCAGTACTTC
NA TRBJ2-1 TRBV5-1 NA CASSLQGTYNEQFF TGCGCCAGCAGCTTGCAGGGAACTTACAATGAGCAGTTCTTC
NA TRBJ1-4 TRBV27 NA CASSLSGIPEKLFF TGTGCCAGCAGTTTATCGGGCATACCTGAAAAACTGTTTTTT
NA TRBJ2-5 TRBV20-1 TRBD1 CSAPLRQGRETQYF TGCAGTGCCCCGCTAAGACAGGGACGAGAGACCCAGTACTTC
NA TRBJ2-1 TRBV7-9 NA CASSLGGSLYNEQFF TGTGCCAGCAGCTTAGGGGGCAGCCTCTACAATGAGCAGTTCTTC
NA TRBJ1-2 TRBV10-3 TRBD1 CAIRTMTGGNYGYTF TGTGCCATCAGGACGATGACAGGGGGCAACTATGGCTACACCTTC
NA TRBJ2-2 TRBV27 NA CASSFSPRGTGELFF TGTGCCAGCAGTTTCTCCCCCCGAGGCACCGGGGAGCTGTTTTTT
NA TRBJ2-3 TRBV20-1 NA CSATVVWGPGSTQYF TGCAGTGCTACCGTCGTGTGGGGGCCGGGGAGTACGCAGTATTTT
many TRBJ2-6 TRBV5-1 NA CASSLEAGANVLTF TGTGCCAGCAGCTTGGAGGCTGGGGCCAACGTCCTGACTTTC
NA TRBJ2-7 TRBV29-1 NA CSVASGTEGYEQYF TGCAGCGTTGCATCCGGGACTGAGGGGTACGAGCAGTACTTC
NA TRBJ1-4 TRBV27 NA CASRGGDFPEKLFF TGTGCCAGCAGGGGGGGGGATTTTCCGGAAAAACTGTTTTTT
NA TRBJ2-1 TRBV6-5 NA CASSYSLKANEQFF TGTGCCAGCAGTTACTCGTTAAAGGCAAATGAGCAGTTCTTC
NA TRBJ1-4 TRBV6-1 NA CASSDGGPIEKLFF TGTGCCAGCAGTGACGGGGGGCCTATTGAAAAACTGTTTTTT
few TRBJ2-5 TRBV5-1 NA CASSTGYLQETQYF TGCGCCAGCAGCACGGGTTATCTGCAAGAGACCCAGTACTTC
NA TRBJ1-1 TRBV7-2 NA CASRGTSDSTEAFF TGTGCCAGCAGGGGCACTTCAGACAGCACTGAAGCTTTCTTT
NA TRBJ1-1 TRBV2 TRBD1 CASSPDRGRTEAFF TGTGCCAGCAGCCCGGACAGGGGTCGGACTGAAGCTTTCTTT
NA TRBJ2-7 TRBV11-2 NA CASSLKSSYEQYF TGTGCCAGCTCACTTAAAAGCTCCTACGAGCAGTACTTC
NA TRBJ2-1 TRBV12-3/TRBV12-4 TRBD2 CASRGGTSPYNEQFF TGTGCCAGCAGGGGGGGGACCAGCCCCTACAATGAGCAGTTCTTC
NA TRBJ2-3 TRBV28 TRBD2 CASGGGPGGSTDTQYF TGTGCCAGCGGGGGGGGACCCGGGGGTTCAACAGATACGCAGTATTTT
NA TRBJ2-7 TRBV6-2/TRBV6-3 NA CASSPPGTYLYEQYF TGTGCCAGCAGTCCCCCCGGGACGTACCTCTACGAGCAGTACTTC
once TRBJ1-1 TRBV20-1 NA CSARDYGEAFF TGCAGTGCTAGAGATTATGGTGAAGCTTTCTTT
NA TRBJ2-1 TRBV6-2/TRBV6-3 TRBD2 CASSMTSGAGNEQFF TGTGCCAGCAGCATGACTAGCGGGGCGGGCAATGAGCAGTTCTTC
NA TRBJ1-2 TRBV20-1 TRBD1 CSAERQGTGEGYTF TGCAGTGCTGAAAGACAGGGGACCGGGGAGGGCTACACCTTC
NA TRBJ2-5 TRBV7-2 NA CASRINWSRGETQYF TGTGCCAGCCGCATCAATTGGAGTCGAGGAGAGACCCAGTACTTC
NA TRBJ2-1 TRBV29-1 TRBD2 CSVGGGAGRLYNEQFF TGCAGCGTTGGGGGGGGAGCGGGGCGGCTCTACAATGAGCAGTTCTTC
few TRBJ2-5 TRBV20-1 TRBD2 CSAMSGVETQYF TGCAGTGCTATGAGCGGGGTGGAGACCCAGTACTTC
few TRBJ2-7 TRBV20-1 NA CSAAGTGREQYF TGCAGTGCTGCCGGGACTGGCCGTGAGCAGTACTTC
NA TRBJ2-5 TRBV6-2/TRBV6-3 NA CASSYASFGGTETQYF TGTGCCAGCAGTTACGCGTCTTTTGGGGGCACGGAGACCCAGTACTTC
once TRBJ1-2 TRBV27 NA CASSPLRQLDGYTF TGTGCCAGCAGTCCTCTCCGACAGTTGGATGGCTACACCTTC
NA TRBJ2-1 TRBV12-3/TRBV12-4 NA CASSFRRDGQFF TGTGCCAGCAGTTTCCGCCGAGATGGGCAGTTCTTC
NA TRBJ1-2 TRBV14 TRBD1 CASSWTGRDGYTF TGTGCCAGCAGTTGGACAGGGAGGGATGGCTACACCTTC
NA TRBJ1-1 TRBV11-1 NA CASSFSQGEAFF TGTGCCAGCAGCTTTAGCCAGGGTGAAGCTTTCTTT
few TRBJ1-2 TRBV3-1 NA CASSLGDHGYTF TGTGCCAGCAGCCTTGGGGACCATGGCTACACCTTC